This passage covers 9 T cell receptor beta chains from one sample sequenced in a study of T-cell memory formation after mild COVID-19. TCRdb processed the 5' RACE reads anew with MiXCR; each CDR3 protein has one entry. The data contain about 620,000 distinct CDR3 sequences, about a sixth of them singletons. Source material: PBMCs or a T cell subset sorted from them (not recorded which). The receptors stem from an adult woman who had mild COVID-19 (a few samples of this study predate the infection). Cell type and time point are not known.

This clonotype has just a few counts. The chain has TRBV29-1 and TRBJ2-3; perhaps TRBD1 as D (5 bases). Between the trimmed V and J ends, which lost 4 bases and 1 base, there was a span of 21 bases. The CDR3 runs 17 residues. Germline CDR1 and CDR2: SQVTM and ANQGSEA. The chain's CDR3 is CSVARKGFAGRTDTQYF. DNA for the CDR3: TGCAGCGTTGCCCGAAAAGGATTCGCAGGGCGCACAGATACGCAGTATTTT.

This chain connects TRBV7-9 to TRBJ2-7; the match to TRBD1 covers 7 bases. CDR1 is SEHNR and CDR2 is FQNEAQ in the germline V gene (reference sequence). Trimming cost V 5 bases and J 5 bases; bases outside gene matches: 6. There are 13 residues in the CDR3. The CDR3 is CASSPGTVNEQYF. CDR3 coding DNA: TGTGCCAGCAGCCCCGGGACAGTGAACGAGCAGTACTTC.

The CDR3 spells CSANGLATVNEQFF. The CDR3, as DNA: TGCAGTGCCAATGGACTAGCAACCGTCAATGAGCAGTTCTTC. The J gene is TRBJ2-1, the V gene TRBV20-1, with TRBD2 matching over 8 bases. CDR3 length: 14 amino acids. V lost 6 bases to trimming and J lost 6 bases; unmatched junction nucleotides: 10. CDR1 is DFQATT, CDR2 SNEGSKA, per germline (reference sequence).

This sequence joins TRBV4-3 and TRBJ1-4, with D unclear. The V gene lost 0 bases and the J gene lost 7 bases, with 12 bases spanning the gap. The V gene's germline CDR1 is LGHNA and CDR2 YSLEER. The CDR3 loop spans 15 amino acids. CDR3 nucleotide sequence: TGCGCCAGCAGCCAAGAATGGAGGGCCGGTGAAAAACTGTTTTTT. This codes for CASSQEWRAGEKLFF.

This chain links TRBV20-1 with TRBJ2-1, with TRBD2 matching 7 bases. The germline gives CDR1 DFQATT, CDR2 SNEGSKA (reference sequence). This CDR3 spans 15 amino acids. After removal of 3 bases from V and 7 bases from J, the junction contained 12 bases not matched to a gene. This CDR3 reads CSASIRGSPGNEQFF. The CDR3, as DNA: TGCAGTGCTAGCATCCGCGGGAGTCCGGGGAATGAGCAGTTCTTC.

This clonotype was observed a few times. The rearrangement joins TRBV10-3 to TRBJ2-1; D is perhaps TRBD2 (5 bases). Germline CDR1 and CDR2: ENHRY and SYGVKD. The length of the CDR3 is 14 residues. Trimming pared 8 bases from V and 0 bases from J, leaving 11 bases between. The CDR3 DNA reads TGTGCCATCTTGGGAGAGAGCTCCTACAATGAGCAGTTCTTC. Its translation: CAILGESSYNEQFF.

This clonotype was picked up a small number of times. J is TRBJ2-1 and V is TRBV7-8, with 9 bases fitting TRBD2. V gave up 5 bases and J gave up 5 bases; unmatched junction bases: 7. The CDR3 loop spans 15 amino acids. Germline values: CDR1 SGHVS, CDR2 FQNEAQ. CDR3 sequence (DNA): TGTGCCAGCAGCACCGGACTAGCGAGACACAATGAGCAGTTCTTC. Protein product: CASSTGLARHNEQFF.

This clonotype was found many times. The chain uses TRBV10-3 and TRBJ1-2; tentative D call: TRBD1 (5 bases). V was clipped by 3 bases and J by 4 bases, with 12 bases between them. The CDR3 covers 14 residues. Germline-derived CDR1 and CDR2 are ENHRY and SYGVKD. The chain's CDR3 is CAISDSTGFYGYTF. CDR3 DNA: TGTGCCATCAGTGACTCCACAGGATTCTATGGCTACACCTTC.

This clonotype was seen at least ten times. This chain connects TRBV7-9 to TRBJ2-2; TRBD2 agrees at 7 bases. CDR3 size: 16 residues. Germline CDR1 SEHNR, CDR2 FQNEAQ (reference sequence). Germline trimming cut 5 bases from V and 0 bases from J; bases unmatched to any gene: 6. The CDR3 spells CASSRTSDSNTGELFF. Written as DNA, the CDR3 is TGTGCCAGCAGCCGCACTAGCGACTCGAACACCGGGGAGCTGTTTTTT.